This TCR beta chain was recovered during a study of cytomegalovirus exposure and HLA in healthy donors. Concerning this clone: As yet, its antigen is unknown.

The V gene's germline CDR1 is SEHNR and CDR2 FQNEAQ (reference sequence). Trimming took 5 bases from V and 0 from J, leaving 17 bases between them. The CDR3 extends over 16 amino acids. Study conclusions and caveats: Equally common other TCR beta chains were less clonally expanded than HLA-associated ones, a later analysis found. The number of N-insertions in an Asian-associated ancestry cluster was reportedly below the roughly 620-donor mean in a later analysis.

Primers for the PCR totalled 60 Vbeta and 13 Jbeta. Assay: immunoSEQ multiplex PCR; the TCRdb copy retains only in-frame clones and omits some. The sample table sets out roughly 90,000 clones. The chain has TRBV7-9 and TRBJ2-7; unclear D gene. What was sequenced was PBMCs. This sequence was found in a man in his fifties or sixties in good health and CMV-seropositive. CDR3 loop: CASSQFHNTASYEQYF. The CDR3 nucleotides are TGTGCCAGCAGCCAATTTCATAATACAGCCTCCTACGAGCAGTACTTC.